This TCR beta chain was captured by sequencing in a study of CD8 T cells in Susac syndrome. This clonotype was counted once. Sequencing of TCR beta was undertaken in CD8+ and CD4+ T cells derived from blood. Negative isolation yielded CD4+ and CD8+ T cells, and FACS enriched TEMRA cells. The authors reverse transcribed roughly 0.5 to 1 ug RNA with random hexamers. Multiplex PCR with immunoSEQ amplified the TCR beta CDR3 across 54 Vbeta and 13 Jbeta. TCRdb fed the immunoSEQ multiplex PCR reads into MiXCR, producing one record per CDR3 protein. This table has approximately 200,000 distinct CDR3 sequences, 92% appearing once. V was clipped by 9 bases and J by 1 base; unmatched bases: 5. The V gene's germline CDR1 is LNHDA and CDR2 SQIVND (reference sequence). The CDR3 is 13 amino acids.

The sample consisted of CD8+ T cells from PBMCs. This TCR was sampled from a human donor with multiple sclerosis. This chain joins TRBV19 and TRBJ1-1; 7 nucleotides match TRBD1. Here the CDR3 reads CASVTGANTEAFF. DNA for the CDR3: TGTGCCAGCGTAACAGGGGCGAACACTGAAGCTTTCTTT.